A selection of T cell receptor beta chains follows, all from one sample in a study of shared T cell receptors in the human thymus. The data were produced by immunoSEQ multiplex PCR, yet TCRdb's version contains in-frame clones alone and is incomplete. Found here are roughly 560,000 clones, 70% to 80% of them singletons; the top ten hold approximately 0.013%. This same sample was also part of a study on human thymus T cells.

Source material: thymocytes. These receptors were obtained from a boy less than two years old with a congenital heart defect. Each CDR3 is given with its conserved first and last residue. D genes are given only for firm matches. Not all rows give a size; the values are once, few, many and, for expanded clones, a class.

TRBJ2-1 | - | TRBV6-4 | TRBD2 | TGTGCCAGCACCGGACTAGCGTCGCTCCCGTACAATGAGCAGTTCTTC | CASTGLASLPYNEQFF
TRBJ2-7 | - | TRBV5-4 | TRBD1 | TGTGCCAGCAGCCGGACAGGGCGCGACGAGCAGTACTTC | CASSRTGRDEQYF
TRBJ2-7 | - | TRBV29-1 | - | TGCAGCGTCCTGGACAAGACCTACGAGCAGTACTTC | CSVLDKTYEQYF
TRBJ1-2 | - | TRBV6-1 | TRBD1 | TGTGCCAGCAGTGGCGGGACAGATAATAACTATGGCTACACCTTC | CASSGGTDNNYGYTF
TRBJ2-5 | - | TRBV28 | - | TGTGCCAGCAGAGGACTAGGGACACAACAAGAGACCCAGTACTTC | CASRGLGTQQETQYF
TRBJ1-2 | - | TRBV7-9 | - | TGTGCCAGCAGCTCATTAAGTGGTGGCTACAGGGCGGGCTATGGCTACACCTTC | CASSSLSGGYRAGYGYTF
TRBJ1-4 | - | TRBV7-9 | TRBD1 | TGTGCCAGCAGCTTAACGGACAGGGGGCCTGATAATGAAAAACTGTTTTTT | CASSLTDRGPDNEKLFF
TRBJ1-4 | - | TRBV14 | - | TGTGCCAGCAGCCAAGAACGCGGGGGAACTAATGAAAAACTGTTTTTT | CASSQERGGTNEKLFF
TRBJ2-1 | - | TRBV19 | - | TGTGCCAGTAGTATGGGACTCCGCTCCTACAATGAGCAGTTCTTC | CASSMGLRSYNEQFF
TRBJ2-4 | - | TRBV4-3 | - | TGCGCCAGCAGTACCGGGACTGGCGATCCTCTAGCCAAAAACATTCAGTACTTC | CASSTGTGDPLAKNIQYF
TRBJ2-7 | - | TRBV11-2 | TRBD2 | TGTGCCAGCAGCCCCCACCCCCCTAGCGGGTACGAGCAGTACTTC | CASSPHPPSGYEQYF
TRBJ2-7 | - | TRBV29-1 | TRBD1 | TGCAGCGGGGGGACAGGGGGCAGGGGCGAGCAGTACTTC | CSGGTGGRGEQYF
TRBJ2-3 | - | TRBV11-2 | - | TGTGCCAGCAGACAAGTTCGAGCGGAGGCTCCAGATACGCAGTATTTT | CASRQVRAEAPDTQYF
TRBJ1-2 | few | TRBV6-1 | - | TGTGCCAGCAGTTTACAGGGCTATGGCTACACCTTC | CASSLQGYGYTF
TRBJ1-2 | - | TRBV18 | - | TGTGCCAGCTCCGGGACAAACTATGGCTACACCTTC | CASSGTNYGYTF
TRBJ2-5 | - | TRBV19 | - | TGTGCCGCACCAAATCCGGGAGAGACCCAGTACTTC | CAAPNPGETQYF
TRBJ2-1 | - | TRBV5-1 | - | TGCGCCAGCAGCCCAGGGACAACCTACAATGAGCAGTTCTTC | CASSPGTTYNEQFF
TRBJ2-5 | - | TRBV6-5 | - | TGTGCCAGTATTGGGGGGATCCAAGAGACCCAGTACTTC | CASIGGIQETQYF
TRBJ1-2 | once | TRBV6-1 | - | TGTGCCAGCGGGACACTACATGGCTACACCTTC | CASGTLHGYTF
TRBJ1-5 | - | TRBV11-2 | - | TGTGCCAGCAGCTTAGGACAGCCTCAGGAGCGCAATCAGCCCCAGCATTTT | CASSLGQPQERNQPQHF
TRBJ2-7 | once | TRBV5-4 | - | TGTGCCAGCAGCTTGAAGACTAGGCCTCACGAGCAGTACTTC | CASSLKTRPHEQYF
TRBJ2-5 | once | TRBV7-8 | - | TGTGCCAGCAGCTTTAGAGAGACCCAGTACTTC | CASSFRETQYF
TRBJ2-3 | - | TRBV27 | TRBD2 | TGTGCCAGCAGTCCTCGACTATCTGGACTAGCGGGAGTGAAAGATACGCAGTATTTT | CASSPRLSGLAGVKDTQYF
TRBJ2-1 | - | TRBV4-3 | TRBD2 | TGCGCCAGCAGCCAAGTTCTAGCGGGAGGGAGTAATGAGCAGTTCTTC | CASSQVLAGGSNEQFF
TRBJ2-7 | few | TRBV11-2 | - | TGTGCCAGCAGCTTATTTGAGGGTCCACCTTCCTACGAGCAGTACTTC | CASSLFEGPPSYEQYF
TRBJ2-7 | - | TRBV12-5 | - | TGTGCTAGTGGTTTGGTAAGGGACAACGGACCCCACTACGAGCAGTACTTC | CASGLVRDNGPHYEQYF
TRBJ2-3 | once | TRBV7-6 | TRBD2 | TGTGCCAGCAGCGGAAGGGCGACTAGCGGGAGCTACCTTTCAGATACGCAGTATTTT | CASSGRATSGSYLSDTQYF
TRBJ1-2 | once | TRBV7-9 | - | TGTGCCAGTGAGACCGAGGGAGGGGGCTACACCTTC | CASETEGGGYTF
TRBJ2-7 | - | TRBV14 | - | TGTGCCAGCAGTCTTCCCACAGATATGTCCTACGAGCAGTACTTC | CASSLPTDMSYEQYF
TRBJ2-7 | once | TRBV7-2 | - | TGTGCCAGCAGCAGAACTCTCTCCTACGAGCAGTACTTC | CASSRTLSYEQYF
TRBJ2-5 | - | TRBV30 | TRBD2 | TGTGCCTGGAGTGCTCTCCCTGCCCGGGAGGGGACCCAGTACTTC | CAWSALPAREGTQYF
TRBJ1-2 | - | TRBV21-1 | - | TGTGCCAGCAGCAATAATTGGGCCCGAGACTATGGCTACACCTTC | CASSNNWARDYGYTF
TRBJ1-5 | - | TRBV28 | - | TGTGCCAGCAGTTTATCTGATCCGGCAGGGATCATGCATTTT | CASSLSDPAGIMHF
TRBJ1-2 | once | TRBV9 | - | TGTGCCAGCAGCCCCGAGGGAGGGTTCTATGGCTACACCTTC | CASSPEGGFYGYTF
TRBJ1-1 | few | TRBV18 | - | TGTGCCAGCTCACCAATGTCGAGGGGAGGGAACACTGAAGCTTTCTTT | CASSPMSRGGNTEAFF
TRBJ2-7 | - | TRBV27 | TRBD2 | TGTGCCAGCCAAGAGCGGGAGAGGAATGTCTACGAGCAGTACTTC | CASQERERNVYEQYF
TRBJ2-5 | - | TRBV4-3 | - | TGCGCCAGCAGCCAAGAGCGACTATTCCAAGAGACCCAGTACTTC | CASSQERLFQETQYF
TRBJ1-1 | once | TRBV5-6 | TRBD1 | TGTGCCAGCAGTTACGCGACAGGGGGCAGGACTGAAGCTTTCTTT | CASSYATGGRTEAFF
TRBJ2-3 | once | TRBV7-6 | - | TGTGCCAGCAGCTTAGCAGGAGCAGGAGGGGGGGCAGATACGCAGTATTTT | CASSLAGAGGGADTQYF
TRBJ2-3 | - | TRBV11-2 | - | TGTGCCAGCAGCTTAGTCCACGTGGGCGCAGGCACAGATACGCAGTATTTT | CASSLVHVGAGTDTQYF
TRBJ2-5 | - | TRBV6-5 | - | TGTGCCAGCAGAGTCCGGGGTTGGGGTCAAGAGACCCAGTACTTC | CASRVRGWGQETQYF
TRBJ2-7 | - | TRBV29-1 | - | TGCAGCGTTGGGTACAGGGGAGGCTCCTACGAGCAGTACTTC | CSVGYRGGSYEQYF
TRBJ1-4 | - | TRBV5-6 | TRBD1 | TGTGCCAGCAGCTTGTTAGGGGGCGTTGAAAAACTGTTTTTT | CASSLLGGVEKLFF
TRBJ2-1 | - | TRBV29-1 | - | TGCAGCGTTTGGGGAGGGGGTTGGGGGTACAATGAGCAGTTCTTC | CSVWGGGWGYNEQFF
TRBJ2-7 | - | TRBV29-1 | TRBD2 | TGCAGCGTTGAAGCAGAGGGAGGGCCTCGCGAGCAGTACTTC | CSVEAEGGPREQYF
TRBJ2-7 | - | TRBV29-1 | TRBD1 | TGCAGCGTTGAGGGGGACAGCTGCTGCGAGCAGTACTTC | CSVEGDSCCEQYF
TRBJ2-3 | - | TRBV11-2 | TRBD1 | TGTGCCAGCAGCCCTTATGACAGGGGCCATCATGGTACGCAGTATTTT | CASSPYDRGHHGTQYF